This TCR beta chain was recovered during a study of cytomegalovirus exposure and HLA in healthy donors. Broader study findings: Cytomegalovirus-associated status was assigned to about 170 TCR beta chains. There were three CMV-associated chains whose specificity for CMV antigens was confirmed in vitro. As was reported, the classifier diagnosed cytomegalovirus status with high specificity and sensitivity.

The study drew the donors from its approximately 110-subject validation cohort, separate from the approximately 700-subject first cohort. A note on this clone: Its antigen remains unidentified.

The germline CDR1 and CDR2 sequences are MGHRA and YSYEKL. V lost 4 bases to trimming and J lost 4 bases, with 8 bases between them. The CDR3 runs 13 residues. The table came from immunoSEQ multiplex PCR; TCRdb's copy has only in-frame clones and leaves some out. The sample shows about 120,000 clones, approximately 88% of them seen only once. This clonotype was sampled from a man aged 18 to 29 in good health and CMV-seronegative. The specimen was PBMCs. The chain is built from TRBV4-1 and TRBJ2-1, with D possibly TRBD1 on 6 matching bases. The CDR3 region is CASSLGGYNEQFF. DNA of the CDR3: TGCGCCAGCAGCCTAGGGGGATACAATGAGCAGTTCTTC.